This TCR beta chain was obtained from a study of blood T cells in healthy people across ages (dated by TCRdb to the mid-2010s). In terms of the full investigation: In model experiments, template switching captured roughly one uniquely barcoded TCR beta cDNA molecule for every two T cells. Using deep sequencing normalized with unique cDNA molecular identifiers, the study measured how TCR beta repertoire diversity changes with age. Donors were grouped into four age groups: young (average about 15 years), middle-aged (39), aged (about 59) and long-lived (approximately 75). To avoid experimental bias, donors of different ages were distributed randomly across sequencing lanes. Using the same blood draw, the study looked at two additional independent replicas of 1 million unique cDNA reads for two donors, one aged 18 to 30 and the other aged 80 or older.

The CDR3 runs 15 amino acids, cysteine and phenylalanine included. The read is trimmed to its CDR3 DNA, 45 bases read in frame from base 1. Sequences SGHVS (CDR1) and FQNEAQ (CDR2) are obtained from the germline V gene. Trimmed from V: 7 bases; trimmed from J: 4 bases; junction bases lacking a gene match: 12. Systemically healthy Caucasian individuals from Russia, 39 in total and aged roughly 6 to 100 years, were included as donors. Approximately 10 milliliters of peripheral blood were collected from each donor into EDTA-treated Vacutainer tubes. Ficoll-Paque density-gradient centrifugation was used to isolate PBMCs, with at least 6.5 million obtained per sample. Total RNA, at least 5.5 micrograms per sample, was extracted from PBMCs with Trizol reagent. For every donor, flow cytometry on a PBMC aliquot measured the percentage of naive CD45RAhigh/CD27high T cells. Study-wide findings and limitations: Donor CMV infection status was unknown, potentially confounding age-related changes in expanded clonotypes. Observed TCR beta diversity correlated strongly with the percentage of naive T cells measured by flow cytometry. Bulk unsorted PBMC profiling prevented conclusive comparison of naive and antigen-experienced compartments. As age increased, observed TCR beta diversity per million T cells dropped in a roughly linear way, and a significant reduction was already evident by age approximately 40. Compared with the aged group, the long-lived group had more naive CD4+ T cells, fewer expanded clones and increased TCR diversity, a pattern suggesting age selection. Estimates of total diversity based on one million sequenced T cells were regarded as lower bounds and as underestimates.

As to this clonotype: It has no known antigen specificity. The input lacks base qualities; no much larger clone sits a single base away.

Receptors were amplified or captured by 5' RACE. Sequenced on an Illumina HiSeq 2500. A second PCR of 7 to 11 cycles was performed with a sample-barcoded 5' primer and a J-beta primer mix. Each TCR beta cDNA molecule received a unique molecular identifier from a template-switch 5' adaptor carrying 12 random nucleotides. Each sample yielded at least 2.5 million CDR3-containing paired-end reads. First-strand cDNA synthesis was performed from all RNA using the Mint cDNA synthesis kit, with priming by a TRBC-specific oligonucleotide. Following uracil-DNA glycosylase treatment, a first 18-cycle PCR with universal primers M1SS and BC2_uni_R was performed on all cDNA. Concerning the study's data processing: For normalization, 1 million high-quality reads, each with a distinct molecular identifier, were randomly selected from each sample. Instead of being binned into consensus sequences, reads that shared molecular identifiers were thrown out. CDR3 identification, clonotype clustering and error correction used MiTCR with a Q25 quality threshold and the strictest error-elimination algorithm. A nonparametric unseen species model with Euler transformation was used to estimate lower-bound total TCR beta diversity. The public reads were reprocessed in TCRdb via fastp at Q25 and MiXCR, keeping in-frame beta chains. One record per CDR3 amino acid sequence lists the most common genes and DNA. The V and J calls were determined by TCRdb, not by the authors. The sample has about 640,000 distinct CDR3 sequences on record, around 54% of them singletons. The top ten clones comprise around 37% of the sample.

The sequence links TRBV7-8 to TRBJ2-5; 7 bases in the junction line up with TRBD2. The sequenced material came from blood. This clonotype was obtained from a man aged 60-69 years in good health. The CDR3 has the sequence CASTNFGTNLETQYF. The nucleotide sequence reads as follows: TGTGCCAGCACCAATTTTGGGACTAACCTAGAGACCCAGTACTTC.